The entry below describes one T cell receptor (beta chain). These data come from a study of blood T cell repertoires in COVID-19. Whole-study context: Collection of acute and convalescent COVID-19 samples took place in the United States, Italy and Spain. T cells, B-cell-depleted T cells, or PBMCs supplied cDNA or gDNA.

The CDR3 length is 13 residues. CDR1 is SGHAT, CDR2 FQNNGV, per germline. Trimming shortened V by 3 bases and J by 6 bases, and 11 bases separated the two germline ends. As handled by the study authors: Reference gene primer amplification yielded estimated nucleated cell counts. Some clones are missing from TCRdb's copy, which holds only in-frame ones; the method was immunoSEQ multiplex PCR. The V and J calls and clone size were taken over from that table, and D and trimming were inferred from the DNA. Here the sample spans approximately 65,000 clones, under 85% being singletons. The chain is built from TRBV11-2 and TRBJ1-1, with D possibly being TRBD1 (5 bases). This clonotype originated in a woman older than 75 with active or convalescent COVID-19. Sequencing used peripheral blood. CDR3 region: CASSFSRGAEAFF. The CDR3 DNA reads as TGTGCCAGCAGCTTTTCTAGGGGTGCTGAAGCTTTCTTT.